The 25 T cell receptor beta chains in this list originate from one sample, sequenced in a study of cytomegalovirus exposure and HLA in healthy donors. TCRdb keeps only in-frame clones here, not all; method: immunoSEQ multiplex PCR. Of around 400,000 clones detected, about nine tenths appear once; the ten largest clones hold under 0.9%. Sequenced material: PBMCs. The receptors shown here come from a woman under 30 in good health and CMV-seronegative.

This chain uses TRBV5-8 with TRBJ1-1; D is ambiguous. CDR1 SGHTS and CDR2 YDEGEE come from the germline V gene. The CDR3 loop spans 13 amino acids. Trimming removed 0 bases at V and 6 bases at J, with 9 bases between. The CDR3 is CASSLGRRAEAFF. In nucleotides, the CDR3 is TGTGCCAGCAGCTTGGGCCGACGGGCTGAAGCTTTCTTT.

The rearrangement links TRBV6-4 to TRBJ2-3, with 7 nucleotides matching TRBD1. V trimming: 3 bases; J trimming: 4 bases; junction bases outside the gene matches: 7. From germline, CDR1 is MRHNA and CDR2 SNTAGT. The CDR3 length is 15 residues. The CDR3 nucleotides read TGTGCCAGCAGTGAAGGGGCAGGGGGTTCAGATACGCAGTATTTT. This sequence encodes CASSEGAGGSDTQYF.

This clone was observed a handful of times. The CDR3 end shows no conserved phenylalanine or tryptophan, and so a read error is likely. The limits of the CDR3 on the DNA are not certain, so only TCRdb's listed CDR3 is given. The genes are TRBV20-1 and TRBJ1-2. Germline V gene lookup returns CDR1 DFQATT and CDR2 SNEGSKA (reference sequence). The CDR3 has 8 residues if both end residues are counted. This chain's CDR3 is CSASKGEL.

V gene TRBV4-1 combines with J gene TRBJ2-5; D is unclear. Germline V gene data show CDR1 as MGHRA and CDR2 as YSYEKL. The CDR3 spans 13 residues. Between the trimmed V and J ends, which lost 1 base and 5 bases, there was a span of 8 bases. As DNA, the CDR3 is TGCGCCAGCAGCCAAGTCTTGTTCGAGACCCAGTACTTC. Residues: CASSQVLFETQYF.

The genes are TRBV18 and TRBJ2-7, with D perhaps matching TRBD1 (6 bases). CDR1 is KGHSH, CDR2 LQKENI, per germline. Trimming cost V 3 bases and J 2 bases, with 17 bases left between them. The CDR3 extends over 16 amino acids. The CDR3 is CASSPLQGSTAYEQYF. In nucleotides, the CDR3 is TGTGCCAGCTCACCCCTCCAGGGGTCAACTGCCTACGAGCAGTACTTC.

The chain links TRBV28 to TRBJ1-5; 8 bases line up with TRBD1. There are 15 residues in the CDR3. CDR1 is MDHEN and CDR2 is SYDVKM in the germline V gene. Trimming at V came to 4 bases and at J to 6 bases, leaving 8 bases not matched to a gene. This CDR3 is CASSSSGGGFQPQHF. The CDR3 DNA reads as TGTGCCAGCAGTTCCTCAGGGGGCGGATTTCAGCCCCAGCATTTT.

This clone was seen a handful of times. The chain carries TRBV28 and TRBJ1-2, with 7 positions matching TRBD1. Trimming cost V 6 bases and J 2 bases; bases outside gene matches: 9. This CDR3 has 15 amino acids. Germline CDR1 and CDR2: MDHEN and SYDVKM. The CDR3 DNA follows: TGTGCCAGCAGCCACGGGGACAGCGGGAACTATGGCTACACCTTC. Protein: CASSHGDSGNYGYTF.

The chain employs TRBV4-1 and TRBJ2-2; D unclear. In germline, CDR1 is MGHRA, CDR2 YSYEKL. V was trimmed by 1 base and J by 7 bases, leaving 7 bases between them. This CDR3 comprises 13 residues. The CDR3 is CASSQVSLGELFF. DNA for the CDR3: TGCGCCAGCAGCCAAGTCTCACTCGGGGAGCTGTTTTTT.

The chain recombines TRBV9 with TRBJ2-7; TRBD2 might be the D (6 bases). Trimming cost V 0 bases and J 0 bases, with 10 bases left between them. This CDR3 region has 15 residues. Germline V CDR1 and CDR2: SGDLS, YYNGEE. CDR3 amino acids: CASSVGNGGSYEQYF. The CDR3 nucleotides are TGTGCCAGCAGCGTAGGGAACGGGGGCTCCTACGAGCAGTACTTC.

The chain couples TRBV6-6 to TRBJ2-7; 9 bases are shared with TRBD1. The CDR3 has 16 amino acids. The V gene end was trimmed by 4 bases and the J gene end by 0 bases; junction bases not matched to a gene: 7. Germline-derived CDR1 and CDR2 are MNHNY and SVGAGI (reference sequence). The CDR3 DNA is TGTGCCAGCAGTTTCGGACAGGGGCGCCGCTCCTACGAGCAGTACTTC. Encoded protein: CASSFGQGRRSYEQYF.

The chain recombines TRBV2 with TRBJ2-2; weak D call: TRBD1 (5 bases). CDR3 length: 15 residues. Germline values: CDR1 SNHLY, CDR2 FYNNEI. Trimming pared 2 bases from V and 7 bases from J, leaving 14 bases between. The CDR3 DNA follows: TGTGCCAGCAGTGAAATTGGGGCCAGAGACGGGGAGCTGTTTTTT. Its protein product is CASSEIGARDGELFF. Full variable domain (missing parts from reference TRBV2 and TRBJ2-2): EPEVTQTPSHQVTQMGQEVILRCVPISNHLYFYWYRQILGQKVEFLVSFYNNEISEKSEIFDDQFSVERPDGSNFTLKIRSTKLEDSAMYFCASSEIGARDGELFFGEGSRLTVL.

The rearrangement links TRBV6-1 to TRBJ2-3; no firm D call. The CDR3 runs to 12 residues. In germline, CDR1 is MNHNS, CDR2 SASEGT. Trimming shortened V by 6 bases and J by 5 bases, and 9 bases separated the two germline ends. CDR3 region: CASSWLGDTQYF. CDR3 DNA: TGTGCCAGCAGCTGGCTAGGAGATACGCAGTATTTT.

The chain couples TRBV2 to TRBJ2-5, with 11 positions matching TRBD2. The CDR3 contains 15 residues. The trim removed 6 bases at V and 5 bases at J, leaving 8 bases unmatched. Looked up from germline, CDR1 is SNHLY and CDR2 is FYNNEI. The CDR3, as DNA: TGTGCCAGCAGGACTAGCGGGGCGACTGGGGAGACCCAGTACTTC. It encodes CASRTSGATGETQYF.

V and J are TRBV28 and TRBJ2-7; D unresolved. The germline V gene has CDR1 MDHEN and CDR2 SYDVKM. V was shortened by 4 bases and J by 2 bases, with 15 bases between the two germline ends. The CDR3 is 15 amino acids. The CDR3 DNA reads TGTGCCAGCAGTTACCCCCGCGAGCGCCCCTACGAGCAGTACTTC. This translates into CASSYPRERPYEQYF.

This rearrangement joins TRBV4-2 to TRBJ1-1, with 9 nucleotides matching TRBD1. The CDR3 extends over 18 amino acids. J lost 2 bases, V lost 1 base, and 11 bases had no gene match. Germline values: CDR1 LGHNA, CDR2 YNFKEQ. The CDR3 loop reads CASSQAGGRDRENTEAFF. The CDR3 DNA is TGTGCCAGCAGCCAAGCTGGGGGGCGGGACAGGGAAAACACTGAAGCTTTCTTT.

The J gene is TRBJ1-1, the V gene TRBV27, with D perhaps matching TRBD1 (6 bases). CDR1 is MNHEY, CDR2 SMNVEV, per germline (reference sequence). This CDR3 spans 13 amino acids. V shed 5 bases and J shed 4 bases, with 11 bases lying between them. The DNA of the CDR3 is TGTGCCAGCAGTCCAGGGGTTCCCACTGAAGCTTTCTTT. Translation gives CASSPGVPTEAFF.

The genes are TRBV4-1 and TRBJ1-5, with 8 bases identical to TRBD1. The CDR3 is 14 residues long. J was trimmed by 5 bases and V by 4 bases; bases with no gene match: 4. Germline V lookup: CDR1 MGHRA, CDR2 YSYEKL. CDR3: CASSRGQEHQPQHF. The DNA of the CDR3 is TGCGCCAGCAGCCGGGGACAGGAGCATCAGCCCCAGCATTTT.

This rearrangement joins TRBV6-1 to TRBJ1-5, with D possibly being TRBD1 (6 bases). Germline lookup yields CDR1 MNHNS and CDR2 SASEGT. Trimming removed 2 bases from V and 3 bases from J, with 14 bases in between. This CDR3 is 16 amino acids long. The CDR3 protein is CASSERVDRHNQPQHF. CDR3 nucleotides: TGTGCCAGCAGTGAACGTGTCGACAGGCACAATCAGCCCCAGCATTTT.

CDR3 nucleotide sequence: TGTGCCAGCAGCCCCGCAGGGGTTGCCTACACCTTC. Translated, it gives CASSPAGVAYTF. This rearrangement joins TRBV6-5 to TRBJ1-2; D possibly corresponds to TRBD1 (6 bases). CDR3 length: 12 residues. Germline lookup yields CDR1 MNHEY and CDR2 SVGAGI. Trimming took 6 bases from V and 10 from J, leaving 15 bases between them.

This chain joins TRBV2 and TRBJ2-3; 7 bases fit TRBD1. With 8 bases clipped from V and 2 bases from J, the junction kept 7 bases outside the gene matches. Per germline, CDR1 SNHLY and CDR2 FYNNEI. CDR3 length: 14 amino acids. For the CDR3, the DNA is TGTGCCAGCGAGGGACAGATCTACACAGATACGCAGTATTTT. This sequence encodes CASEGQIYTDTQYF.

This clone was seen just once. The chain has TRBV4-1 and TRBJ1-5; no definite D call. The CDR3 has 14 amino acids. CDR1 and CDR2 (germline): MGHRA, YSYEKL. V dropped 1 base and J dropped 5 bases, with 9 bases sitting between them. In DNA form, the CDR3 reads TGCGCCAGCAGCCAAGTCCTAAAAGATCAGCCCCAGCATTTT. As protein: CASSQVLKDQPQHF.

This clone has just a few counts. J is TRBJ2-7 and V is TRBV27; 9 positions match TRBD1. This CDR3 comprises 13 residues. J gave up 6 bases and V 8 bases, and 8 bases lay outside the gene matches. CDR1 MNHEY and CDR2 SMNVEV come from the germline V gene (reference sequence). For the CDR3, the DNA is TGTGCCAGCGGTCAGGACAGGGGCGGCGAGCAGTACTTC. It codes for CASGQDRGGEQYF.

The V and J genes are TRBV2 and TRBJ2-3, with TRBD2 matching 8 bases. The trim removed 5 bases at V and 2 bases at J, leaving 6 bases unmatched. Germline CDR1 is SNHLY and CDR2 is FYNNEI. The CDR3 has 15 residues. DNA of the CDR3: TGTGCCAGCAGTTCCCTAGCGGGTTACACAGATACGCAGTATTTT. Its protein is CASSSLAGYTDTQYF. The variable domain in full, completed from reference TRBV2 and TRBJ2-3, reads EPEVTQTPSHQVTQMGQEVILRCVPISNHLYFYWYRQILGQKVEFLVSFYNNEISEKSEIFDDQFSVERPDGSNFTLKIRSTKLEDSAMYFCASSSLAGYTDTQYFGPGTRLTVL.

The V call is TRBV4-2, the J call TRBJ2-3; 8 positions agree with TRBD1. V was pared by 1 base and J by 5 bases, with 11 bases of the junction left unmatched. CDR3 length: 17 residues. Germline V lookup: CDR1 LGHNA, CDR2 YNFKEQ. The CDR3: CASSQGSQGARGDTQYF. CDR3 coding DNA: TGTGCCAGCAGCCAAGGCAGTCAGGGGGCGCGGGGAGATACGCAGTATTTT.

V is TRBV19 and J is TRBJ1-5, with a weak D call TRBD1 (5 bases). The CDR3 contains 14 residues. V gave up 5 bases and J gave up 6 bases, with 14 bases separating them. Germline assignment: CDR1 LNHDA and CDR2 SQIVND (reference sequence). The CDR3 is CASSGGLGSQPQHF. CDR3 sequence (DNA): TGTGCCAGTAGTGGGGGACTGGGCAGTCAGCCCCAGCATTTT. Supplemented by reference TRBV19 and TRBJ1-5, the full variable domain reads DGGITQSPKYLFRKEGQNVTLSCEQNLNHDAMYWYRQDPGQGLRLIYYSQIVNDFQKGDIAEGYSVSREKKESFPLTVTSAQKNPTAFYLCASSGGLGSQPQHFGDGTRLSIL.